This passage covers 16 T cell receptor beta chains from one sample sequenced in a study of T cell changes during pregnancy in multiple sclerosis (dated by TCRdb to about 2019). The protocol used for the library was the immunoSEQ multiplex PCR assay. TCRdb's version of the immuneACCESS table is confined to in-frame rearrangements and falls short of the full clone set. An unresolved V gene accounts for under half of the shortfall where checked; the remainder is of unknown origin. This sample holds roughly 80,000 clones; around 89% were observed only once. The ten biggest clones cover over 1.5% of the sample. Specimen: peripheral blood, collected before pregnancy. These receptors came from a female donor with multiple sclerosis, enrolled in a pregnancy study.

This clone has just one count. The chain uses TRBV4-3 and TRBJ1-6; TRBD1 is a possible D gene (6 bases). This CDR3 has 18 residues. Germline CDR1 LGHNA, CDR2 YSLEER. V shed 4 bases and J shed 2 bases, with 18 bases lying between them. As DNA, the CDR3 is TGCGCCAGCAGCCCGCTTCGGGGGGGCGCAGCCTATAATTCACCCCTCCACTTT. Protein: CASSPLRGGAAYNSPLHF.

This clone came up a few times. The rearrangement links TRBV27 to TRBJ1-6; a weak D match, TRBD1 (5 bases). CDR1 and CDR2 (germline): MNHEY, SMNVEV (reference sequence). The CDR3 is made up of 12 amino acids. The V and J ends lost 8 bases and 9 bases respectively, with 11 bases between them. The CDR3 sequence is CASGANGSPLHF. In nucleotides, the CDR3 is TGTGCCAGCGGGGCAAACGGTTCACCCCTCCACTTT.

The CDR3 nucleotides read TGTGCCAGCAGCTTATGGTCCGGGGAAGGATATGGCTACACCTTC. It yields the protein CASSLWSGEGYGYTF. The J gene is TRBJ1-2, the V gene TRBV7-9; D remains unclear. Looked up from germline, CDR1 is SEHNR and CDR2 is FQNEAQ (reference sequence). V shed 2 bases and J shed 5 bases, with 15 bases lying between them. The CDR3 totals 15 residues.

The V gene is TRBV9, the J gene TRBJ2-7, with D uncertain. This CDR3 is built from 14 residues. V shed 4 bases and J shed 2 bases, with 13 bases lying between them. Germline CDR1 is SGDLS and CDR2 is YYNGEE. The CDR3 region has the DNA TGTGCCAGCAGCCCCCAACTTTATACCTACGAGCAGTACTTC. It codes for CASSPQLYTYEQYF.

The J gene is TRBJ1-4, the V gene TRBV10-2; a possible D gene is TRBD1 (6 bases). The CDR3 loop spans 14 amino acids. The V end lost 3 bases, the J end lost 5 bases, and 10 bases lay between the germline ends. From germline, CDR1 is WSHSY and CDR2 SAAADI. CDR3 DNA sequence: TGCGCCAGCAGTGATTGGGGGGGCAATGAAAAACTGTTTTTT. It is translated as CASSDWGGNEKLFF.

Written as DNA, the CDR3 is TGCGCCAGCAGCTTGGGTCGGGGGGGCGGTTCAGAGACCCAGTACTTC. Translated, it gives CASSLGRGGGSETQYF. The J gene is TRBJ2-5, the V gene TRBV5-1; 8 positions match TRBD2. The germline V gene has CDR1 SGHRS and CDR2 YFSETQ. This CDR3 is built from 16 residues. The junction had 8 bases not matched to a gene; V was cut back by 0 bases and J by 4 bases.

This sequence joins TRBV7-2 and TRBJ1-2, with D unresolved. This CDR3 comprises 13 residues. Germline values: CDR1 SGHTA, CDR2 FQGNSA. V lost 5 bases and J lost 4, with 11 bases in between. The CDR3 coding sequence is TGTGCCAGCAGCCTCCACGAGGCCTATGGCTACACCTTC. Protein sequence: CASSLHEAYGYTF. Supplemented by reference TRBV7-2 and TRBJ1-2, the full variable domain reads GAGVSQSPSNKVTEKGKDVELRCDPISGHTALYWYRQSLGQGLEFLIYFQGNSAPDKSGLPSDRFSAERTGGSVSTLTIQRTQQEDSAVYLCASSLHEAYGYTFGSGTRLTVV.

The CDR3 DNA sequence: TGTGCCAGCAGTTTCGTCCAGGGGGCTGGTGAAAAACTGTTTTTT. Translation: CASSFVQGAGEKLFF. V gene TRBV27 combines with J gene TRBJ1-4; 8 positions match TRBD1. Looked up from germline, CDR1 is MNHEY and CDR2 is SMNVEV (reference sequence). This CDR3 is built from 15 residues. V lost 3 bases, J lost 7 bases, and 7 bases stayed unmatched.

The chain is built from TRBV7-8 and TRBJ1-1; weak D call: TRBD1 (5 bases). The CDR3 totals 16 residues. CDR1 SGHVS and CDR2 FQNEAQ come from the germline V gene. V lost 0 bases, J lost 0 bases, and 11 bases lay in between. The CDR3 is CASSLAPGFMNTEAFF. CDR3 nucleotide sequence: TGTGCCAGCAGCTTAGCCCCAGGGTTCATGAACACTGAAGCTTTCTTT.

The chain recombines TRBV5-1 with TRBJ2-3; 8 bases are shared with TRBD2. The CDR3 extends over 16 amino acids. The J segment lost 3 bases and the V segment lost 0 bases, leaving 6 bases of the junction unmatched. Germline CDR1 is SGHRS and CDR2 is YFSETQ. Here the CDR3 reads CASSLVGGLVTDTQYF. In DNA form, the CDR3 reads TGCGCCAGCAGCTTGGTGGGGGGACTAGTTACAGATACGCAGTATTTT.

For this clone: The same CDR3 can be traced to other DNA sequences in this sample. The V and J genes are TRBV6-6 and TRBJ2-7; tentatively, D is TRBD1 (5 bases). The CDR3 sequence is 13 residues long. The germline V and J ends were trimmed by 3 bases and 4 bases, with 10 bases remaining between them. The germline gives CDR1 MNHNY, CDR2 SVGAGI (reference sequence). The CDR3 DNA is TGTGCCAGCAGTTATGGCAGGGTGTACGAGCAGTACTTC. Protein sequence: CASSYGRVYEQYF.

Within the sample, this clone is medium-sized. CDR3 in DNA: TGTGCCAGCAGTGACGGCGGGGGGAGCACAGATACGCAGTATTTT. Amino acids: CASSDGGGSTDTQYF. The chain joins TRBV6-4 to TRBJ2-3; TRBD2 matches 8 bases. The germline CDR1 and CDR2 sequences are MRHNA and SNTAGT. After removal of 2 bases from V and 0 bases from J, the junction contained 1 base not matched to a gene. The CDR3 consists of 15 residues.

CDR3 amino acids: CASSRTGLYTEAFF. In nucleotides, the CDR3 is TGTGCCAGCAGCAGGACAGGGTTGTACACTGAAGCTTTCTTT. The chain recombines TRBV5-6 with TRBJ1-1, with 8 bases lining up with TRBD1. Germline lookup yields CDR1 SGHDT and CDR2 YYEEEE. The ends lost 4 bases at V and 3 bases at J; junction bases unmatched: 5. The CDR3 covers 14 residues.

The V call is TRBV7-9, the J call TRBJ1-1, with 9 bases lining up with TRBD1. Losses at the gene ends were 6 bases for V and 3 bases for J; bases not matched to a gene: 11. Germline-derived CDR1 and CDR2 are SEHNR and FQNEAQ (reference sequence). CDR3 length: 16 amino acids. CDR3 in DNA: TGTGCCAGCAGTTCGGGACAGGGATTGCCGGACACTGAAGCTTTCTTT. It yields the protein CASSSGQGLPDTEAFF.

In this sample, this clone turned up once. This chain uses TRBV4-1 with TRBJ2-7; TRBD1 matches 12 bases. The trim removed 3 bases at V and 5 bases at J, leaving 5 bases unmatched. The CDR3 spans 15 residues. From germline, CDR1 is MGHRA and CDR2 YSYEKL. CDR3 DNA sequence: TGCGCCAGCAGCCAGAGGGACAGGGGGCTTGACGAGCAGTACTTC. Protein sequence: CASSQRDRGLDEQYF.

The rearrangement joins TRBV28 to TRBJ1-1, with 8 bases that match TRBD1. Germline CDR1 reads MDHEN; CDR2 reads SYDVKM. CDR3 length: 16 residues. The J segment lost 1 base and the V segment lost 8 bases, leaving 12 bases of the junction unmatched. CDR3 protein: CASLTGEGGGNTEAFF. DNA of the CDR3: TGTGCCAGCTTGACAGGGGAAGGCGGCGGGAACACTGAAGCTTTCTTT.